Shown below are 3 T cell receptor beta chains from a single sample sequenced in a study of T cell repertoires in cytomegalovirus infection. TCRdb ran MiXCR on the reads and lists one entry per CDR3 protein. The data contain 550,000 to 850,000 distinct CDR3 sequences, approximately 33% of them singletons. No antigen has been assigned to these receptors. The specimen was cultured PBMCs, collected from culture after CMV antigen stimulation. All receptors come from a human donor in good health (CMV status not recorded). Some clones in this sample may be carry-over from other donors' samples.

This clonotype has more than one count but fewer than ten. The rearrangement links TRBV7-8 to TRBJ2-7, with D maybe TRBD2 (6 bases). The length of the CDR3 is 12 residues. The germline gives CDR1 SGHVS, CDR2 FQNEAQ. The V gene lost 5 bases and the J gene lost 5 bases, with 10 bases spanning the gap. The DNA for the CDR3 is TGTGCCAGCAGCCCCGGGACTGACGAGCAGTACTTC. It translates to CASSPGTDEQYF.

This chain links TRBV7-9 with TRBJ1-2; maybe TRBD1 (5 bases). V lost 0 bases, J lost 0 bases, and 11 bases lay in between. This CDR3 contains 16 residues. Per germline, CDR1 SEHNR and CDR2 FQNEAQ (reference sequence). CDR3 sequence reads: CASSLAGALANYGYTF. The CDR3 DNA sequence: TGTGCCAGCAGCTTAGCAGGGGCCCTAGCTAACTATGGCTACACCTTC.

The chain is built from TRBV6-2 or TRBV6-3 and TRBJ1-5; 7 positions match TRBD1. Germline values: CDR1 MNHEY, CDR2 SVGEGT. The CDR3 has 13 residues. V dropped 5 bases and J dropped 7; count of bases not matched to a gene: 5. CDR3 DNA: TGTGCCAGCAGTCCAGGGGGGTGGCAGCCCCAGCATTTT. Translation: CASSPGGWQPQHF.